Below, 7 T cell receptor beta chains from the same sample are listed, as sequenced in a study of blood T cells in healthy people across ages. A sample-barcoded 5' primer and a J-beta primer mix were used in a second PCR of about 7 to 12 cycles. TCRdb re-derived calls from the 5' RACE reads in MiXCR, one entry per CDR3 protein. The data show fewer than 600,000 distinct CDR3 sequences, with about 27% seen just once and 3% to 4% held by the top ten. This same sample was also taken into another study, of T cells of mothers and their children.

The sample comprised blood. The receptors come from a boy aged 2-9 years in good health.

This clonotype was found a few times. The gene calls are TRBV10-1 and TRBJ2-3; D gene ambiguous. Trimming cost V 0 bases and J 3 bases, with 10 bases left between them. Germline lookup yields CDR1 WNHNN and CDR2 SYGVQD (reference sequence). This CDR3 spans 15 amino acids. The CDR3 nucleotides are TGCGCCAGCAGTGAGTCTTCCAGTCCGACAGATACGCAGTATTTT. It specifies CASSESSSPTDTQYF.

This sequence joins TRBV7-9 and TRBJ2-2; no clear D gene. This CDR3 is 14 amino acids long. V was shortened by 6 bases and J by 3 bases, with 11 bases between the two germline ends. Germline-derived CDR1 and CDR2 are SEHNR and FQNEAQ (reference sequence). This CDR3 reads CASRPRTDTGELFF. DNA of the CDR3: TGTGCCAGCAGACCTCGGACGGACACCGGGGAGCTGTTTTTT.

This clonotype was seen only a few times. V gene TRBV29-1 combines with J gene TRBJ2-2; D gene unclear. V was clipped by 7 bases and J by 4 bases, with 7 bases between them. This CDR3 is built from 11 residues. Germline CDR1 reads SQVTM; CDR2 reads ANQGSEA. The CDR3 DNA sequence: TGCAGCGCAGGCCTCACCGGGGAGCTGTTTTTT. It translates to CSAGLTGELFF.

This clonotype was detected a few times. V is TRBV15 and J is TRBJ2-5, with D tentatively TRBD1 or TRBD2 (5 bases each). This CDR3 contains 16 residues. Trimming cost V 0 bases and J 5 bases, with 16 bases left between them. Germline-derived CDR1 and CDR2 are LNHNV and YYDKDF (reference sequence). CDR3 bases: TGTGCCACCAGCAGAGATCAGGGCAGCTGGGAGGAGACCCAGTACTTC. It encodes CATSRDQGSWEETQYF. Full variable domain (outside the CDR3, taken from reference TRBV15 and TRBJ2-5): DAMVIQNPRYQVTQFGKPVTLSCSQTLNHNVMYWYQQKSSQAPKLLFHYYDKDFNNEADTPDNFQSRRPNTSFCFLDIRSPGLGDTAMYLCATSRDQGSWEETQYFGPGTRLLVL.

The CDR3 here is CASSHGASGQPQHF. As DNA, the CDR3 is TGTGCCAGCAGCCACGGGGCCTCTGGGCAGCCCCAGCATTTT. V and J are TRBV6-2 or TRBV6-3 and TRBJ1-5; possible D gene TRBD1, 5 bases. From germline, CDR1 is MNHEY and CDR2 SVGEGT. The CDR3 has 14 residues. Trimming removed 6 bases at V and 7 bases at J, with 16 bases between.

This clonotype was counted only a few times. The gene calls are TRBV2 and TRBJ1-2; D not resolved. Trimming took off 6 bases at V and 3 bases at J, with 14 bases between the two ends. The germline V gene has CDR1 SNHLY and CDR2 FYNNEI. This CDR3 is built from 14 residues. CDR3 protein: CASSRTRADYGYTF. Written as DNA, the CDR3 is TGTGCCAGCAGCAGAACGCGGGCAGACTATGGCTACACCTTC.

The chain recombines TRBV20-1 with TRBJ2-1; 11 positions match TRBD2. This CDR3 is 15 amino acids long. V shed 7 bases and J 7 bases; nucleotides not matched to a gene: 12. Germline CDR1 DFQATT, CDR2 SNEGSKA (reference sequence). The CDR3 region is CSEGSGRAIPNEQFF. CDR3 nucleotide sequence: TGCAGTGAGGGTAGCGGGAGGGCCATTCCGAATGAGCAGTTCTTC.